These T cell receptor beta chains were read from a single sample in a study of blood T cell repertoires in COVID-19. Profiling relied on immunoSEQ multiplex PCR, and the TCRdb table lists in-frame clones only, not all of them. Of about 160,000 clones listed, 88% are singletons. What was sequenced was PBMCs or T cells enriched from blood (not recorded which). Receptors originate from a woman aged 45-65 years who had recovered from COVID-19. Both conserved end residues are part of each CDR3. D genes are given only for firm matches. Where a row states a size, it is once, few, many or the class of an expanded clone; other rows omit it.

V: TRBV14; size: NA; J: TRBJ2-1; D: NA; DNA: TGTGCCAGCAGCCATAGGCAGGGGTTGGGAGTTGAGCAGTTCTTC; CDR3: CASSHRQGLGVEQFF
V: TRBV19; size: NA; J: TRBJ1-2; D: NA; DNA: TGTGCCAGTAGTATGGAGGCAAACGGCTACACCTTC; CDR3: CASSMEANGYTF
V: TRBV28; size: NA; J: TRBJ2-7; D: NA; DNA: TGTGCCAGCAGCCCTCATCAGGAGGGAACCTACGAGCAGTACTTC; CDR3: CASSPHQEGTYEQYF
V: TRBV19; size: NA; J: TRBJ2-7; D: NA; DNA: TGTGCCAGTACAGCGGCGAACCCTAACTCCTACGAGCAGTACTTC; CDR3: CASTAANPNSYEQYF
V: TRBV30; size: NA; J: TRBJ2-5; D: TRBD2; DNA: TGTGCCTGGATGGGCGGGGGAGAGACCCAGTACTTC; CDR3: CAWMGGGETQYF
V: TRBV7-2; size: once; J: TRBJ2-2; D: TRBD1; DNA: TGTGCCAGCAGCTTAGGTGGACAGGGGAATTGGGGGAACACCGGGGAGCTGTTTTTT; CDR3: CASSLGGQGNWGNTGELFF
V: TRBV7-9; size: NA; J: TRBJ1-3; D: NA; DNA: TGTGCCAGCAGCTTAGCTTGGGCCCCCGACACCATATATTTT; CDR3: CASSLAWAPDTIYF
V: TRBV4-3; size: NA; J: TRBJ1-6; D: NA; DNA: TGCGCCAGCAGCCAAGATGTAGGGGCGGATTCACCCCTCCACTTT; CDR3: CASSQDVGADSPLHF
V: TRBV6-5; size: NA; J: TRBJ1-1; D: NA; DNA: TGTGCCAGCTATCCCGGAGCCTCGTACCAAGCTTTCTTT; CDR3: CASYPGASYQAFF
V: TRBV7-8; size: NA; J: TRBJ2-1; D: TRBD2; DNA: TGTGCCAGCAGCTTCCTACTAGCGGGGGTTTACAATGAGCAGTTCTTC; CDR3: CASSFLLAGVYNEQFF
V: TRBV7-6; size: NA; J: TRBJ2-1; D: NA; DNA: TGTGCCAGCAGCCCCCCCCCGTGGCGGTCATTAGTAAATGAGCAGTTCTTC; CDR3: CASSPPPWRSLVNEQFF
V: TRBV27; size: once; J: TRBJ2-5; D: TRBD2; DNA: TGTGCCAGCAGTTTGGAGCGGGGGAGGGGAGAGACCCAGTACTTC; CDR3: CASSLERGRGETQYF
V: TRBV14; size: NA; J: TRBJ2-1; D: TRBD2; DNA: TGTGCCAGCAGCCAACCCGGACTAGCGCTGTACAATGAGCAGTTCTTC; CDR3: CASSQPGLALYNEQFF
V: TRBV27; size: NA; J: TRBJ2-1; D: TRBD2; DNA: TGTGCCAGCAGCCCCGGGGGCGGGGGGGCCTCCTACAATGAGCAGTTCTTC; CDR3: CASSPGGGGASYNEQFF
V: TRBV11-3; size: once; J: TRBJ2-7; D: TRBD1; DNA: TGTGCCAGCAGCTTCACGTTAGGGGGCTCCGTCCACGAGCAGTACTTC; CDR3: CASSFTLGGSVHEQYF
V: TRBV5-1; size: few; J: TRBJ2-2; D: NA; DNA: TGCGCCAGCAGCCCTAACCGGGGATACACCGGGGAGCTGTTTTTT; CDR3: CASSPNRGYTGELFF
V: TRBV25-1; size: NA; J: TRBJ2-7; D: TRBD1; DNA: TGTGCCAGCAGTTGCGAACAGGGGGCCTGCGAGCAGTACTTC; CDR3: CASSCEQGACEQYF
V: TRBV7-2; size: NA; J: TRBJ2-1; D: TRBD2; DNA: TGTGCCAGCAATAACCTAGCGGGGATCTCCTACAATGAGCAGTTCTTC; CDR3: CASNNLAGISYNEQFF
V: TRBV15; size: NA; J: TRBJ1-5; D: TRBD1; DNA: TGTGCCACCAGCCGCAGAGGACAGGGGGCCGGCAATCAGCCCCAGCATTTT; CDR3: CATSRRGQGAGNQPQHF
V: TRBV4-1; size: NA; J: TRBJ2-5; D: NA; DNA: TGCGCCAGCAGCCAAGATGCAACCGGGTCGCGGGAGACCCAGTACTTC; CDR3: CASSQDATGSRETQYF
V: TRBV30; size: NA; J: TRBJ1-5; D: NA; DNA: TGTGCCTGGAGGCCCTATGGTAGCAATCAGCCCCAGCATTTT; CDR3: CAWRPYGSNQPQHF
V: TRBV7-8; size: once; J: TRBJ2-1; D: TRBD2; DNA: TGTGCCAGCAGCTCGAGACTAGCGGGGGAAAGTGAGCAGTTCTTC; CDR3: CASSSRLAGESEQFF
V: TRBV25-1; size: NA; J: TRBJ1-3; D: NA; DNA: TGTGCCAGCAGGGGGGGGGTCTCTGGAAACACCATATATTTT; CDR3: CASRGGVSGNTIYF
V: TRBV15; size: once; J: TRBJ2-7; D: TRBD1; DNA: TGTGCCACCAGAAGCACAGGGGGCCGCTTCCTCGAGCAGTACTTC; CDR3: CATRSTGGRFLEQYF
V: TRBV9; size: NA; J: TRBJ1-2; D: NA; DNA: TGTGCCAGCAGCGTAGAACAGGTTGGAAACTATGGCTACACCTTC; CDR3: CASSVEQVGNYGYTF
V: TRBV7-9; size: NA; J: TRBJ1-4; D: TRBD1; DNA: TGTGCCAGCAGCTTGAGGTCAGGGGGAAATGAAAAACTGTTTTTT; CDR3: CASSLRSGGNEKLFF
V: TRBV6-5; size: NA; J: TRBJ2-1; D: TRBD1; DNA: TGTGCCAGCAGGATGGGACAGGCTTACAATGAGCAGTTCTTC; CDR3: CASRMGQAYNEQFF
V: TRBV4-3; size: NA; J: TRBJ2-7; D: NA; DNA: TGCGCCAGCAGCCAAGATTCGGAACAGAGCTACGAGCAGTACTTC; CDR3: CASSQDSEQSYEQYF
V: TRBV5-1; size: NA; J: TRBJ1-2; D: TRBD1; DNA: TGCGCCAGCAGCAGCGGAGGGACAGCCTCTTATGGCTACACCTTC; CDR3: CASSSGGTASYGYTF
V: TRBV9; size: NA; J: TRBJ2-5; D: NA; DNA: TGTGCCAGCAGCGTCGAGGGCAACCATCAAGAGAGCCAGTACTTC; CDR3: CASSVEGNHQESQYF
V: TRBV7-3; size: NA; J: TRBJ1-6; D: TRBD1; DNA: TGTGCCAGCAACACACCGACAGGGCAATCCTATAATTCACCCCTCCACTTT; CDR3: CASNTPTGQSYNSPLHF
V: TRBV6-1; size: NA; J: TRBJ1-5; D: NA; DNA: TGTGCCAGCGGGGGGAATCAGCCCCAGCATTTT; CDR3: CASGGNQPQHF
V: TRBV5-6; size: NA; J: TRBJ1-1; D: NA; DNA: TGTGCCAGCAGCTATTTGCCCACTACAGGGCAGCGTGAAGCTTTCTTT; CDR3: CASSYLPTTGQREAFF